This is a list of T cell receptor beta chains from one sample in a study of naive and memory T cell subsets. One entry per CDR3 protein results from TCRdb running MiXCR on the UMI-ligation and nested PCR reads. The sample records 120,000 to 150,000 distinct CDR3 sequences, about 18% being singletons. The sequenced sample consisted of naive CD4+ T cells from blood. These receptors came from a human donor in good health. The CDR3 runs from the conserved cysteine through the conserved F or W. D genes are given only for firm matches. Expanded clones get a size class; other rows say once, few or many, or leave the size out.

J gene	V gene	D gene	clone size	CDR3 DNA	CDR3 protein
TRBJ2-7	TRBV4-1	.	many	TGCGCCAGCAGCCAAGATCCTGGCGGGACCTACGAGCAGTACTTC	CASSQDPGGTYEQYF
TRBJ2-3	TRBV9	TRBD2	.	TGTGCCAGCAGCGTAGGTTCTAGCGGGACCACAGATACGCAGTATTTT	CASSVGSSGTTDTQYF
TRBJ2-3	TRBV4-3	TRBD2	.	TGCGCCAGCAGCCCCGGACTAGCGGGAGGGGAGGATACGCAGTATTTT	CASSPGLAGGEDTQYF
TRBJ1-5	TRBV6-6	.	few	TGTGCCAGCAGCCGGAGAGGAGGGGATCAGCCCCAGCATTTT	CASSRRGGDQPQHF
TRBJ2-3	TRBV7-9	.	.	TGTGCCAGCAGTACACAGGGTCCCGATACGCAGTATTTT	CASSTQGPDTQYF
TRBJ2-5	TRBV3-1	TRBD1	.	TGTGCCAGCAGCCTTGCAGGGACAGGGGCCGAGACCCAGTACTTC	CASSLAGTGAETQYF
TRBJ2-1	TRBV20-1	TRBD2	few	TGCAGTGCCACCCCGGGACTAGCGGGTTACAATGAGCAGTTCTTC	CSATPGLAGYNEQFF
TRBJ2-1	TRBV20-1	.	few	TGCAGTGCTGGCGGAGATTACAATGAGCAGTTCTTC	CSAGGDYNEQFF
TRBJ2-4	TRBV6-6	.	few	TGTGCCAGCAGTTCGGAGGAGCCAGCCAAAAACATTCAGTACTTC	CASSSEEPAKNIQYF
TRBJ2-5	TRBV24-1	.	.	TGTGCCACCAGCGATAACTCGGGGTGGCAGGGAGAGACCCAGTACTTC	CATSDNSGWQGETQYF
TRBJ2-2	TRBV4-3	TRBD2	.	TGCGCCAGCAGCCAAGAGCTAGCGGGAGGGGGGAACACCGGGGAGCTGTTTTTT	CASSQELAGGGNTGELFF
TRBJ2-3	TRBV20-1	.	.	TGCAGTGCTAGAGAGTTTCCAACGGCCACAAGCACAGATACGCAGTATTTT	CSAREFPTATSTDTQYF
TRBJ1-5	TRBV2	.	.	TGTGCCAGCAGGGCGGCTGGTCAGCCCCAGCATTTT	CASRAAGQPQHF
TRBJ2-3	TRBV7-2	TRBD2	.	TGTGCCAGCAGCTCGACTAGCGGGAGTCCTAGCACAGATACGCAGTATTTT	CASSSTSGSPSTDTQYF
TRBJ2-1	TRBV7-8	TRBD2	few	TGTGCCAGCAGCATTGGGACTAGCGGGAGGTTCTACAATGAGCAGTTCTTC	CASSIGTSGRFYNEQFF
TRBJ2-5	TRBV7-2	TRBD1	.	TGTGCCAGCAGCCGACAGGGTTTGTGGGAGACCCAGTACTTC	CASSRQGLWETQYF
TRBJ1-2	TRBV5-4	TRBD1	.	TGTGCCAGCAGCCAAGGACAGGTCCATGCCTATGGCTACACCTTC	CASSQGQVHAYGYTF
TRBJ1-3	TRBV5-1	.	few	TGCGCCAGCAGCTTGGCCCCGGAGTCTGGAAACACCATATATTTT	CASSLAPESGNTIYF
TRBJ2-3	TRBV18	.	many	TGTGCCAGCTCACCACGAGGGAGGTCGACAGATACGCAGTATTTT	CASSPRGRSTDTQYF
TRBJ2-6	TRBV5-1	TRBD1	many	TGCGCCAGCAGCTTGGTTCAGGGGGCGGTATCTGGGGCCAACGTCCTGACTTTC	CASSLVQGAVSGANVLTF
TRBJ1-1	TRBV14	.	few	TGTGCCAGCAGCCGTGGGATGAACACTGAAGCTTTCTTT	CASSRGMNTEAFF
TRBJ1-4	TRBV27	TRBD1	.	TGTGCCAGCAGTTTGGACAGGAGTAATGAAAAACTGTTTTTT	CASSLDRSNEKLFF
TRBJ2-7	TRBV18	.	.	TGTGCCAGCTCACCGGCCTCGTATTACGAGCAGTACTTC	CASSPASYYEQYF
TRBJ2-1	TRBV3-1	TRBD1	.	TGTGCCAGCAGCAGCGGACAGGACAATGAGCAGTTCTTC	CASSSGQDNEQFF
TRBJ2-2	TRBV7-9	TRBD2	few	TGTGCCAGCAAACCTAGCGGGGCGAACACCGGGGAGCTGTTTTTT	CASKPSGANTGELFF
TRBJ1-4	TRBV20-1	.	few	TGCAGTGCTAGTGGGGGGAATGAAAAACTGTTTTTT	CSASGGNEKLFF
TRBJ2-1	TRBV20-1	TRBD1	few	TGCAGTGCTAGATCCCCGGGACAGGGGGCCCATGAGCAGTTCTTC	CSARSPGQGAHEQFF
TRBJ2-7	TRBV5-8	.	once	TGTGCCAGCAGTCATCGCATCTCCGTGGGGGGGCGGTCCTACGAGCAGTACTTC	CASSHRISVGGRSYEQYF
TRBJ1-2	TRBV19	.	.	TGTGCCAGTAGTATGCCCGGGATCTATGGCTACACCTTC	CASSMPGIYGYTF
TRBJ2-1	TRBV12-3/TRBV12-4	TRBD1	.	TGTGCCAGCAGTTCACGGGGACAGGGATTCTACAATGAGCAGTTCTTC	CASSSRGQGFYNEQFF
TRBJ1-1	TRBV6-5	TRBD1	.	TGTGCCAGCAGGACAGGGGGTCCGAACACTGAAGCTTTCTTT	CASRTGGPNTEAFF
TRBJ2-7	TRBV12-3/TRBV12-4	.	.	TGTGCCAGCAGTTCCGGGAGCAGGGGCGAGCAGTACTTC	CASSSGSRGEQYF
TRBJ1-5	TRBV12-5	TRBD1	few	TGTGCTAGTGGGAGCCGGGACAGATATAGCAATCAGCCCCAGCATTTT	CASGSRDRYSNQPQHF
TRBJ1-1	TRBV28	.	few	TGTGCCAGCGTTTTCGGGGGGAACACTGAAGCTTTCTTT	CASVFGGNTEAFF